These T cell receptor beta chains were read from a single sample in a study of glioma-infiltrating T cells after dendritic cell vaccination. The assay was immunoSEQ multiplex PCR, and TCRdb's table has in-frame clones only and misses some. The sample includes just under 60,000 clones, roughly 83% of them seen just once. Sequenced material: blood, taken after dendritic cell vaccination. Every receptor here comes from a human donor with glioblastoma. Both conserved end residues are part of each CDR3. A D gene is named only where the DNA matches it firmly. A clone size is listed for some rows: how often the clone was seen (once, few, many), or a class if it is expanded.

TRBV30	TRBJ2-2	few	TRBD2	CAWSGGGAGTGELFF	TGTGCCTGGAGTGGCGGGGGGGCCGGGACCGGGGAGCTGTTTTTT
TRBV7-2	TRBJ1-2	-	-	CASSFHQEGEGYTF	TGTGCCAGCAGCTTCCATCAAGAGGGGGAGGGCTACACCTTC
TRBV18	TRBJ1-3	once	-	CASTTDSGNTIYF	TGTGCCAGCACGACAGACTCTGGAAACACCATATATTTT
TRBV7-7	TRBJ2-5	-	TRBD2	CASSSGTSGGETQYF	TGTGCTAGCAGTTCCGGGACTAGCGGCGGAGAGACCCAGTACTTC
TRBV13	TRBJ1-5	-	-	CASSQRTVARPQHF	TGTGCCAGCAGCCAGCGGACAGTTGCACGGCCCCAGCATTTT
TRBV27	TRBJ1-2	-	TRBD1	CASRGTRDRGHYGYTF	TGTGCCAGCAGGGGGACCCGGGACAGGGGGCATTATGGCTACACCTTC
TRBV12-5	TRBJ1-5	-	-	CASGLVLGRTELRGKQFQHF	TGTGCTAGTGGTTTGGTATTAGGGAGGACGGAGTTGCGTGGCAAACAGTTCCAGCATTTT
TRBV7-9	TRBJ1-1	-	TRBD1	CASSLFEGAVINTEAFF	TGTGCCAGCAGCTTATTTGAGGGGGCCGTTATTAACACTGAAGCTTTCTTT
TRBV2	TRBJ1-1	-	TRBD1	CASSKTGAYTEAFF	TGTGCCAGCAGTAAGACAGGGGCTTACACTGAAGCTTTCTTT
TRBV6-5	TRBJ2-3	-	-	CASSRDSRAGDTQYF	TGTGCCAGCAGCCGCGACTCCCGGGCGGGAGATACGCAGTATTTT
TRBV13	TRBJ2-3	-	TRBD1	CASSFPTGEDTQYF	TGTGCCAGCAGCTTTCCTACAGGGGAAGATACGCAGTATTTT
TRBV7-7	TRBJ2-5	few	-	CASSFQLGAQETQYF	TGTGCTAGCAGCTTTCAGCTGGGGGCCCAAGAGACCCAGTACTTC
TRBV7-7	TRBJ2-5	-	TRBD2	CASGRTSGGQETQYF	TGTGCTAGCGGACGGACTAGCGGGGGCCAAGAGACCCAGTACTTC
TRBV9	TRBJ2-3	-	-	CASSVATAPRQYF	TGTGCCAGCAGCGTAGCTACGGCTCCTAGGCAGTATTTT
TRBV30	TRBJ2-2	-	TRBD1	CAWSGTGPTIGGELFF	TGTGCCTGGAGTGGGACAGGACCCACCATCGGCGGGGAGCTGTTTTTT
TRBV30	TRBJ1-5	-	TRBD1	CACNQGASDQPQHF	TGTGCCTGCAACCAGGGGGCAAGCGATCAGCCCCAGCATTTT
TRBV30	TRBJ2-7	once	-	CAWSPLRARGEQYF	TGTGCCTGGAGCCCCCTACGGGCCAGGGGCGAGCAGTACTTC
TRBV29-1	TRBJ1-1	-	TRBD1	CSVGDRDTEAFF	TGCAGCGTCGGGGACAGGGACACTGAAGCTTTCTTT
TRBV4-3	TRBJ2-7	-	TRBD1	CASSQDEGQRTYEQYF	TGCGCCAGCAGCCAAGATGAGGGACAGCGAACTTACGAGCAGTACTTC
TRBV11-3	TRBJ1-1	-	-	CASSLRRGRNTEAFF	TGTGCCAGCAGCCTAAGGAGGGGAAGAAACACTGAAGCTTTCTTT
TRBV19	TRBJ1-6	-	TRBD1	CASCYRGEDSPLHF	TGTGCCAGTTGCTACAGGGGGGAGGATTCACCCCTCCACTTT
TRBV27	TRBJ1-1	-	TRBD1	CASSLTTGDTEAFF	TGTGCCAGCAGTCTCACTACAGGGGACACTGAAGCTTTCTTT
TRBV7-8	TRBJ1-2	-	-	CASSLRTAYGYTF	TGTGCCAGCAGCTTAAGGACAGCCTATGGCTACACCTTC
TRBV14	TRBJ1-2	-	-	CASSQLDTGYTF	TGTGCCAGCAGCCAGTTGGACACTGGCTACACCTTC
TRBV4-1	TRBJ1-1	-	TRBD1	CASRQAPGGAQAEAFF	TGCGCCAGCAGGCAAGCCCCAGGGGGCGCTCAGGCTGAAGCTTTCTTT
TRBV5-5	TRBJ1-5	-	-	CASSLIGSSNQPQHF	TGTGCCAGCAGCTTGATAGGGAGCAGCAATCAGCCCCAGCATTTT
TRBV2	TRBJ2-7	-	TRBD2	CASSGRTSGRTYEQYF	TGTGCCAGCAGTGGGAGGACTAGCGGGCGAACCTACGAGCAGTACTTC
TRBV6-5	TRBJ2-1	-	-	CASSYSMGSSYNEQFF	TGTGCCAGCAGTTACTCGATGGGCAGCTCCTACAATGAGCAGTTCTTC
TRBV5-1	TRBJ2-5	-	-	CASSDREGRKTQYF	TGCGCCAGCAGCGACCGCGAGGGCAGAAAGACCCAGTACTTC
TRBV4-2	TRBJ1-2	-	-	CASSQAGFGYTF	TGTGCCAGCAGCCAAGCAGGGTTCGGCTACACCTTC
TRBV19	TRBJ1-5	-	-	CASSIGQNSNQPQHF	TGTGCCAGTAGTATAGGACAGAATAGCAATCAGCCCCAGCATTTT
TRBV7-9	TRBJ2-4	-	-	CASTRQALAKNIQYF	TGTGCCAGCACCCGACAGGCCCTAGCCAAAAACATTCAGTACTTC
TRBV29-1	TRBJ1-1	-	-	CSVVVRGMDAEAFF	TGCAGCGTTGTTGTCCGGGGAATGGACGCTGAAGCTTTCTTT
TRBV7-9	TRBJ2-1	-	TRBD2	CASSIYWSGDYNEQFF	TGTGCCAGCAGCATATATTGGAGCGGGGACTACAATGAGCAGTTCTTC
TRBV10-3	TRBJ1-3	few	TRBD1	CAISDGGQGSGNTIYF	TGTGCCATCAGTGATGGGGGACAGGGGTCCGGAAACACCATATATTTT
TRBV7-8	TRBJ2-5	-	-	CASRPLGRETQYF	TGTGCCAGCAGGCCGTTAGGGAGAGAGACCCAGTACTTC
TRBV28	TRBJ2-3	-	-	CASSLGASNTQYF	TGTGCCAGCAGTTTGGGGGCAAGTAATACGCAGTATTTT
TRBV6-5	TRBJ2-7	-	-	CASSYSGQSYEQYF	TGTGCCAGCAGTTACTCCGGACAGTCCTACGAGCAGTACTTC
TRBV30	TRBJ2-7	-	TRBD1	CACNEPGGWYEQYF	TGTGCCTGCAACGAACCAGGGGGCTGGTACGAGCAGTACTTC
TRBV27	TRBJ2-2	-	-	CASSIDRNTGELFF	TGTGCCAGCAGTATCGACAGGAACACCGGGGAGCTGTTTTTT
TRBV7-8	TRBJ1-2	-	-	CASTGDNYGYTF	TGTGCCAGCACCGGGGATAACTATGGCTACACCTTC
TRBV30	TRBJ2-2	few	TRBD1	CAWILQGGSTGELFF	TGTGCCTGGATACTACAGGGGGGAAGCACCGGGGAGCTGTTTTTT
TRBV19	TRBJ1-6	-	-	CASSIDSVNYNSPLHF	TGTGCCAGTAGTATAGATTCGGTAAATTATAATTCACCCCTCCACTTT
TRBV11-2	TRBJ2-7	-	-	CASSRPHSEQYF	TGTGCCAGCAGCCGACCCCACAGCGAGCAGTACTTC
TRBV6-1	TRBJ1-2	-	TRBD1	CASSAQKSAGTGVSRAGYTF	TGTGCCAGCAGTGCCCAAAAGTCTGCCGGGACAGGAGTCTCACGGGCCGGCTACACCTTC
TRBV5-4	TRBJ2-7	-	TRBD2	CASRPPGTSGYYEQYF	TGTGCCAGCAGGCCACCCGGGACTAGCGGTTACTACGAGCAGTACTTC